One sample yielded the 17 T cell receptor beta chains listed below, sequenced in a study of blood T cell repertoires in COVID-19. Sequencing used immunoSEQ multiplex PCR; TCRdb keeps in-frame clones, though not all of them. This table holds around 200,000 clones, over 75% found once. The sequenced material came from peripheral blood. These receptors all come from a woman over 75 with acute or convalescent COVID-19.

The rearrangement joins TRBV10-1 to TRBJ1-1; perhaps TRBD1 as D (6 bases). There are 15 residues in the CDR3. Germline V gene sequence: CDR1 WNHNN, CDR2 SYGVQD (reference sequence). With 0 bases removed from V and 6 bases from J, the gap between germline ends came to 14 bases. The chain's CDR3 is CASSESGAGTPEAFF. The DNA for the CDR3 is TGCGCCAGCAGTGAGTCTGGGGCTGGGACACCTGAAGCTTTCTTT.

The genes are TRBV5-6 and TRBJ1-2; D ambiguous. Germline CDR1 SGHDT, CDR2 YYEEEE. The CDR3 extends over 16 amino acids. V lost 0 bases, J lost 8 bases, and 20 bases lay in between. CDR3 in amino acids: CASSLALAGNPGGYTF. CDR3 nucleotide sequence: TGTGCCAGCAGCTTGGCCCTAGCCGGGAACCCTGGCGGCTACACCTTC.

The J gene is TRBJ2-1, the V gene TRBV6-6, with D perhaps TRBD2 (6 bases). V shed 6 bases and J shed 7 bases, with 16 bases lying between them. The CDR3 loop spans 14 amino acids. Germline loops: CDR1 MNHNY, CDR2 SVGAGI (reference sequence). The CDR3 reads CASRPGLLGNEQFF. In nucleotides, the CDR3 is TGTGCCAGCAGGCCGGGACTCCTCGGGAATGAGCAGTTCTTC.

J is TRBJ1-1 and V is TRBV3-1 (or the pseudogene TRBV3-2); unclear D gene. Germline V gives CDR1 LGHDT, CDR2 YNNKEL (reference sequence). V lost 0 bases and J lost 1, with 9 bases in between. The CDR3 is 15 amino acids. In DNA form, the CDR3 reads TGTGCCAGCAGCCAAGACCTAATCCAGAACACTGAAGCTTTCTTT. Amino acid sequence: CASSQDLIQNTEAFF.

V usage is TRBV4-1 and J usage is TRBJ1-5; TRBD1 matches 7 bases. The V gene end was trimmed by 4 bases and the J gene end by 0 bases; junction bases not matched to a gene: 12. This CDR3 contains 18 residues. The germline gives CDR1 MGHRA, CDR2 YSYEKL. CDR3 nucleotide sequence: TGCGCCAGCAGCCCTGTTGCCCGCCCAGGGGGTAGCAATCAGCCCCAGCATTTT. This encodes CASSPVARPGGSNQPQHF.

The rearrangement links TRBV6-2 or TRBV6-3 to TRBJ1-3, with D hard to call. Germline CDR1 MNHEY, CDR2 SVGEGT. The ends were cut back, 6 bases at V and 2 bases at J, with 5 bases in the middle. The length of the CDR3 is 12 residues. CDR3 amino acids: CASSLTGNTIYF. Written as DNA, the CDR3 is TGTGCCAGCAGCCTCACTGGAAACACCATATATTTT.

The chain combines TRBV6-5 with TRBJ2-6, with D tentatively TRBD2 (5 bases). Germline V lookup: CDR1 MNHEY, CDR2 SVGAGI. This CDR3 is built from 15 residues. The V end lost 6 bases, the J end lost 0 bases, and 9 bases lay between the germline ends. CDR3 amino acids: CASSRDLSGANVLTF. The CDR3 DNA reads as TGTGCCAGCAGCCGGGATCTCTCTGGGGCCAACGTCCTGACTTTC.

V and J are TRBV19 and TRBJ2-1; TRBD2 matches at 7 bases. Looked up from germline, CDR1 is LNHDA and CDR2 is SQIVND (reference sequence). V lost 0 bases, J lost 4 bases, and 3 bases stayed unmatched. This CDR3 has 15 residues. The CDR3 nucleotides read TGTGCCAGTAGTATAGAGGCGGGGGTATACAATGAGCAGTTCTTC. This translates into CASSIEAGVYNEQFF.

The DNA for the CDR3 is TGTGCCAGCAATTATGTTAGCGGGGGGTCGCCCCAGTACTTC. Its translation is CASNYVSGGSPQYF. The chain couples TRBV2 to TRBJ2-5; 10 bases map to TRBD2. The CDR3 totals 14 residues. Germline V gives CDR1 SNHLY, CDR2 FYNNEI. V shed 7 bases, J shed 9 bases, and the junction held 11 bases outside the gene matches. Combining the CDR3 with reference TRBV2 and TRBJ2-5 gives the whole variable domain EPEVTQTPSHQVTQMGQEVILRCVPISNHLYFYWYRQILGQKVEFLVSFYNNEISEKSEIFDDQFSVERPDGSNFTLKIRSTKLEDSAMYFCASNYVSGGSPQYFGPGTRLLVL.

V and J are TRBV12-3 or TRBV12-4 and TRBJ2-2; D is unclear. This CDR3 has 12 amino acids. The germline V and J ends were trimmed by 7 bases and 4 bases, with 7 bases remaining between them. This CDR3 reads CASTSGTGELFF. In DNA form, the CDR3 reads TGTGCCAGCACCTCGGGCACCGGGGAGCTGTTTTTT.

J is TRBJ1-3 and V is TRBV6-2 or TRBV6-3; perhaps TRBD1 as D (5 bases). Germline V gives CDR1 MNHEY, CDR2 SVGEGT. V was clipped by 2 bases and J by 0 bases, with 11 bases between them. CDR3 size: 16 residues. The CDR3 DNA reads TGTGCCAGCAGTTACGCGGGACGGAACTCTGGAAACACCATATATTTT. Residues: CASSYAGRNSGNTIYF.

The rearrangement uses TRBV4-1 and TRBJ2-3, with TRBD2 matching over 11 bases. The CDR3 sequence is 15 residues long. After removal of 2 bases from V and 5 bases from J, the junction contained 3 bases not matched to a gene. In germline, CDR1 is MGHRA, CDR2 YSYEKL. The CDR3 DNA follows: TGCGCCAGCAGCCAACTAGCGGGGGGTGGAGATACGCAGTATTTT. This codes for CASSQLAGGGDTQYF.

The J gene is TRBJ2-5, the V gene TRBV25-1; TRBD1 might be the D (5 bases). This CDR3 spans 15 amino acids. Trimming removed 5 bases from V and 1 base from J, with 14 bases in between. Germline V gives CDR1 MGHDK, CDR2 SYGVNS. The CDR3 nucleotides read TGTGCCAGCAGTACCCCGGCGACAGCCCAAGAGACCCAGTACTTC. This gives the protein CASSTPATAQETQYF.

This chain uses TRBV4-2 with TRBJ1-6; 7 nucleotides line up with TRBD1. V lost 0 bases, J lost 7 bases, and 3 bases stayed unmatched. CDR1 and CDR2 from the germline V gene are LGHNA and YNFKEQ. The CDR3 spans 15 residues. The CDR3 sequence is CASSQEDRVNSPLHF. The DNA of the CDR3 is TGTGCCAGCAGCCAAGAAGACAGGGTAAATTCACCCCTCCACTTT.

The V and J genes are TRBV9 and TRBJ1-1, with TRBD1 matching over 8 bases. Unmatched junction bases numbered 10, after V lost 0 bases and J lost 3 bases. Germline assignment: CDR1 SGDLS and CDR2 YYNGEE. This CDR3 comprises 17 residues. The CDR3 protein is CASSVGIRTGIDTEAFF. The CDR3 DNA reads TGTGCCAGCAGCGTAGGTATCCGGACAGGGATCGACACTGAAGCTTTCTTT.

The rearrangement joins TRBV30 to TRBJ2-5; TRBD2 agrees at 9 bases. The CDR3 has 13 residues. Germline trimming cut 5 bases from V and 5 bases from J; bases unmatched to any gene: 6. The germline V gene has CDR1 GTSNPN and CDR2 SVGIG (reference sequence). The CDR3 sequence: CAWFRREGETQYF. The CDR3 nucleotides read TGTGCCTGGTTTAGGCGGGAGGGGGAGACCCAGTACTTC.

The count of this clone is one. J is TRBJ2-7 and V is TRBV6-5; a weak D match, TRBD2 (6 bases). The germline V gene encodes CDR1 MNHEY and CDR2 SVGAGI. The V end was cut by 8 bases, the J end by 3 bases, with 17 bases between. This CDR3 comprises 14 residues. The DNA of the CDR3 is TGTGCCAGCTCGAGAACTAGCTCTGGCTACGAGCAGTACTTC. Translated, it gives CASSRTSSGYEQYF.